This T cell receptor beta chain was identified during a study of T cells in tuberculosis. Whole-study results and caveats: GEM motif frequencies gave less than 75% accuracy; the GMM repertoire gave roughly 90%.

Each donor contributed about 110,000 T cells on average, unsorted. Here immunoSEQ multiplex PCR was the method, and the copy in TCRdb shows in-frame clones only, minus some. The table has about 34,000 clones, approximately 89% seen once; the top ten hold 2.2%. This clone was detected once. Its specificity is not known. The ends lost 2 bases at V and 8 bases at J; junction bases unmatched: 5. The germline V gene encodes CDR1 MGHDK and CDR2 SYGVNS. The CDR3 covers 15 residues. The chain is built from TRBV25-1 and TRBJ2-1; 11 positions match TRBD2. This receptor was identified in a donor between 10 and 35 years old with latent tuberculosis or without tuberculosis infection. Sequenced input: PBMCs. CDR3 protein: CASSEATSGSYEQFF. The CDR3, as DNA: TGTGCCAGCAGTGAAGCCACTAGCGGGAGCTATGAGCAGTTCTTC.